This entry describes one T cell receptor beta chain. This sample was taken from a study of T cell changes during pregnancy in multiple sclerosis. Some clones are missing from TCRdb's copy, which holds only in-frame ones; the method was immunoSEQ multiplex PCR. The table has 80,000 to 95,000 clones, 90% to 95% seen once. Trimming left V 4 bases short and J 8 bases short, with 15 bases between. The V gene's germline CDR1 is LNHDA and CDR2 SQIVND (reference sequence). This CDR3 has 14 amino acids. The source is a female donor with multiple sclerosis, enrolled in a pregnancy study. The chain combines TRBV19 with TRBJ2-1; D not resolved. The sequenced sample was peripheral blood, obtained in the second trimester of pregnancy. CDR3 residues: CASSSTLIVDEQFF. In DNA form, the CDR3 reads TGTGCCAGTAGTAGTACCCTAATCGTCGATGAGCAGTTCTTC.